One sample yielded the 12 T cell receptor beta chains listed below, sequenced in a study of blood T cell repertoires in COVID-19. Assay used: immunoSEQ multiplex PCR; TCRdb lists only in-frame clones, some missing. The sample includes over 250,000 clones, around 86% of them seen just once. The sample consisted of peripheral blood. The origin of the receptors is a man aged 45-60 years with acute or convalescent COVID-19.

This chain joins TRBV7-2 and TRBJ1-1; D may be TRBD1 (6 bases). V was shortened by 4 bases and J by 9 bases, with 18 bases between the two germline ends. The CDR3 loop spans 14 amino acids. Germline V lookup: CDR1 SGHTA, CDR2 FQGNSA. The CDR3 nucleotides read TGTGCCAGCAGCTCCCACGCGGGGGCCACCCAAGCTTTCTTT. This translates into CASSSHAGATQAFF.

The chain employs TRBV4-2 and TRBJ2-7; 9 bases are shared with TRBD1. The CDR3 spans 16 residues. CDR1 LGHNA and CDR2 YNFKEQ come from the germline V gene. V lost 3 bases and J lost 3; bases outside the gene matches: 9. CDR3 protein: CASSHAVRDRDYEQYF. The CDR3 coding sequence is TGTGCCAGCAGCCACGCAGTCCGGGACAGGGACTACGAGCAGTACTTC.

The rearrangement uses TRBV6-2 or TRBV6-3 and TRBJ1-2, with no clear D. This CDR3 has 15 residues. The germline V and J ends were trimmed by 2 bases and 7 bases, with 17 bases remaining between them. Germline V gives CDR1 MNHEY, CDR2 SVGEGT. The CDR3 loop reads CASSYPSTPRGGYTF. The CDR3 DNA sequence: TGTGCCAGCAGTTACCCCTCGACGCCTCGGGGTGGCTACACCTTC.

The V call is TRBV5-1, the J call TRBJ2-3; D is unclear. Germline assignment: CDR1 SGHRS and CDR2 YFSETQ. V dropped 0 bases and J dropped 5 bases, with 4 bases sitting between them. This CDR3 is 12 amino acids long. In nucleotides, the CDR3 is TGCGCCAGCAGCTTGGCCTTAGATACGCAGTATTTT. This codes for CASSLALDTQYF.

The chain carries TRBV6-1 and TRBJ1-1; possible D gene TRBD1, 5 bases. Germline CDR1 reads MNHNS; CDR2 reads SASEGT. The V end lost 4 bases, the J end lost 1 base, and 22 bases lay between the germline ends. The CDR3 loop spans 18 amino acids. CDR3 nucleotides: TGTGCCAGCAGTGCCCGGGGGTCGGGAACCCCAAGGAACACTGAAGCTTTCTTT. As protein: CASSARGSGTPRNTEAFF.

The chain recombines TRBV5-1 with TRBJ2-1; 10 bases agree with TRBD1. The CDR3 has 15 amino acids. Germline V gives CDR1 SGHRS, CDR2 YFSETQ. V gave up 0 bases and J gave up 9 bases; unmatched junction bases: 6. The CDR3 protein is CASSLGGQGGGEQFF. In nucleotides, the CDR3 is TGCGCCAGCAGCTTGGGAGGACAGGGGGGAGGTGAGCAGTTCTTC.

J is TRBJ2-1 and V is TRBV5-4; a weak D match, TRBD1 (6 bases). Germline values: CDR1 SGHNT, CDR2 YYREEE (reference sequence). V lost 4 bases and J lost 1, with 12 bases in between. This CDR3 region has 15 residues. The CDR3 loop reads CASSTDRGSYNEQFF. In DNA, the CDR3 is TGTGCCAGCAGCACGGACAGAGGGTCCTACAATGAGCAGTTCTTC.

The chain combines TRBV2 with TRBJ2-2, with D maybe TRBD1 (6 bases). Germline V CDR1 and CDR2: SNHLY, FYNNEI. The V end was cut by 1 base, the J end by 4 bases, with 7 bases between. This CDR3 contains 14 residues. This CDR3 is CASSEDRVTGELFF. DNA for the CDR3: TGTGCCAGCAGTGAAGACAGGGTCACCGGGGAGCTGTTTTTT.

The CDR3 loop is CASSFGGNTGELFF. The CDR3 coding sequence is TGTGCCAGCAGCTTCGGCGGGAACACCGGGGAGCTGTTTTTT. The chain has TRBV5-6 and TRBJ2-2; no clear D. Trimming cost V 2 bases and J 1 base, with 6 bases left between them. The germline gives CDR1 SGHDT, CDR2 YYEEEE. The CDR3 consists of 14 residues.

The gene calls are TRBV5-8 and TRBJ1-5, with 10 positions matching TRBD1. Unmatched junction bases numbered 5, after V lost 4 bases and J lost 4 bases. CDR3 length: 15 amino acids. Germline V gives CDR1 SGHTS, CDR2 YDEGEE. CDR3 coding DNA: TGTGCCAGCAGCCGACCGGGACAGGGGAATCAGCCCCAGCATTTT. Its protein is CASSRPGQGNQPQHF. The complete variable domain, with remaining parts taken from reference TRBV5-8 and TRBJ1-5, reads EAGVTQSPTHLIKTRGQQATLRCSPISGHTSVYWYQQALGLGLQFLLWYDEGEERNRGNFPPRFSGRQFPNYSSELNVNALELEDSALYLCASSRPGQGNQPQHFGDGTRLSIL.

This clone appeared a few times. The J gene is TRBJ1-1, the V gene TRBV6-5, with D unclear. The V gene lost 6 bases and the J gene lost 2 bases, with 10 bases spanning the gap. The CDR3 totals 13 residues. CDR1 and CDR2 (germline): MNHEY, SVGAGI. CDR3 residues: CASRWGGNTEAFF. The CDR3 coding sequence is TGTGCCAGCAGGTGGGGAGGAAACACTGAAGCTTTCTTT.

The chain uses TRBV6-6 and TRBJ1-4; no definite D call. The CDR3 length is 16 residues. CDR1 and CDR2 (germline): MNHNY, SVGAGI (reference sequence). The germline V and J ends were trimmed by 5 bases and 0 bases, with 13 bases remaining between them. The CDR3 region is CASSKIRSATNEKLFF. CDR3 nucleotides: TGTGCCAGCAGTAAAATTCGGTCTGCAACTAATGAAAAACTGTTTTTT.